This T cell receptor (beta chain) was documented in a study of graft-versus-host responses after intestinal transplantation. Whole-study context: After anti-thymocyte globulin induction, recipients took tacrolimus and steroids for approximately three years.

CDR3 size: 14 residues. Germline assignment: CDR1 MDHEN and CDR2 SYDVKM. Remarks on this clone: One junction end disagrees with the germline gene, perhaps due to a read error.

Only in-frame clones appear in the TCRdb table, and some are missing; sequencing was by immunoSEQ multiplex PCR. The table has 95,000 to 100,000 clones, around 88% seen once. This chain joins TRBV28 and TRBJ1-2; TRBD1 might be the D (5 bases). The receptor's source is a human patient who received an intestinal transplant, so some T cells may come from the graft donor. This specimen was PBMCs, taken 255 days after intestinal transplant. Written as DNA, the CDR3 is TGTGCCAGCAGTTTAGTTGTCGGGACGGCCCCCACTATCTTC. Protein: CASSLVVGTAPTIF.